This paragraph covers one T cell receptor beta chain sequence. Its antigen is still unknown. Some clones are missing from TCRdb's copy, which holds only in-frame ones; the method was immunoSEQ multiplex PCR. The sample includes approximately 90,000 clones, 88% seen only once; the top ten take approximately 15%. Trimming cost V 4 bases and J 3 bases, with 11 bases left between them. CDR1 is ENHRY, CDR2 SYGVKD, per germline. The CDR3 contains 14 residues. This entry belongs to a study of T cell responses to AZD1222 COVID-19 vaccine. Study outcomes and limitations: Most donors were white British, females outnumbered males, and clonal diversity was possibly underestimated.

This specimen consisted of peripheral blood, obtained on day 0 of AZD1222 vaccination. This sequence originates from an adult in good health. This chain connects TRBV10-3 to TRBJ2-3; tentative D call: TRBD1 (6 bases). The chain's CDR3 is CAISGQVETDTQYF. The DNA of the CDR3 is TGTGCCATCAGTGGACAGGTTGAAACAGATACGCAGTATTTT.